The text below deals with one TCR beta chain. What it binds is not known. This record belongs to a study of shared clonotypes between healthy human individuals. Findings and caveats of the study: The genetic and exposure-history diversity represented was limited by few donors.

Replicate PCRs were loaded with approximately 300 ng DNA from unsorted PBMC, about 30,000 T cell genomes. Assay used: immunoSEQ multiplex PCR; TCRdb lists only in-frame clones, some missing. The sample has hundreds of thousands of clones; roughly 80% are singletons. The CDR3 runs 13 residues. Germline assignment: CDR1 MDHEN and CDR2 SYDVKM. V lost 5 bases to trimming and J lost 13 bases; unmatched junction nucleotides: 8. There were only Caucasian adults among the donors, and all lived in Nashville, Tennessee. What was sequenced was PBMCs. The rearrangement links TRBV28 to TRBJ2-7, with 13 bases that match TRBD2. The receptor comes from a woman between 40 and 55 years old in good health. Some clones in this sample may be carry-over from other donors' samples. CDR3 region: CASSPGTSGTHYF. The CDR3, as DNA: TGTGCCAGCAGTCCCGGGACTAGCGGGACCCACTACTTC.